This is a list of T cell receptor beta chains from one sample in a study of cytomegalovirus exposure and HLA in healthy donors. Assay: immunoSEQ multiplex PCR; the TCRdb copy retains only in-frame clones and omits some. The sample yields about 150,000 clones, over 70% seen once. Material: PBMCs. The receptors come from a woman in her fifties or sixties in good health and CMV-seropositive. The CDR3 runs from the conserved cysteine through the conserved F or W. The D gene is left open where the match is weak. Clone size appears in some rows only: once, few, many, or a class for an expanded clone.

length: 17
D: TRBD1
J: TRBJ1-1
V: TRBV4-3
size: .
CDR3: CASSRAGTGTMNTEAFF
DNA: TGCGCCAGCAGCCGCGCCGGGACAGGGACTATGAACACTGAAGCTTTCTTT

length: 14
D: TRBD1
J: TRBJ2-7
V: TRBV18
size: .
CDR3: CASSPGGQIYEQYF
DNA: TGTGCCAGCTCACCAGGGGGACAGATCTACGAGCAGTACTTC

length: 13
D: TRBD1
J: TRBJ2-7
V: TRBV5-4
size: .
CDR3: CASSRDRGYEQYF
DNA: TGTGCCAGCAGTCGGGACAGGGGCTACGAGCAGTACTTC

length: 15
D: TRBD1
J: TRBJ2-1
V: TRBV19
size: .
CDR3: CASPTRCRGPNEQFF
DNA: TGTGCCAGTCCAACCCGCTGCAGGGGGCCAAATGAGCAGTTCTTC

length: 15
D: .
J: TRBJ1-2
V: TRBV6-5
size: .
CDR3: CASSYSRGVDYGYTF
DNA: TGTGCCAGCAGTTACTCCAGGGGAGTGGACTATGGCTACACCTTC

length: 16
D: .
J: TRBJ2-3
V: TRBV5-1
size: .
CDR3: CASSDGSLGGPDTQYF
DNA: TGCGCCAGCAGCGATGGTTCACTCGGAGGGCCAGATACGCAGTATTTT

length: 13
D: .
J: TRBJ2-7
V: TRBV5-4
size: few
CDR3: CASSLGTIYEQYF
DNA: TGTGCCAGCAGCTTGGGGACTATCTACGAGCAGTACTTC

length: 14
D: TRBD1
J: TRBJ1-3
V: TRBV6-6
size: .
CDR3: CASSWDSSGNTIYF
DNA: TGTGCCAGCAGTTGGGACAGCTCTGGAAACACCATATATTTT

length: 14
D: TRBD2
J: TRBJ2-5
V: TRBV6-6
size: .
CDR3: CASRLAGGKETQYF
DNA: TGTGCCAGCAGACTAGCGGGAGGTAAAGAGACCCAGTACTTC

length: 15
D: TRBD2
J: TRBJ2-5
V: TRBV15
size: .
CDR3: CATSRGTSGRETQYF
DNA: TGTGCCACCAGCAGAGGGACTAGCGGGAGAGAGACCCAGTACTTC

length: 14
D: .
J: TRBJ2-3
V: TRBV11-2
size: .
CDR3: CASSYPGAADTQYF
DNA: TGTGCCAGCAGCTACCCGGGAGCGGCAGATACGCAGTATTTT

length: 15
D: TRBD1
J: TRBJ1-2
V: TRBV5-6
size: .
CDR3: CASSKGTAANYGYTF
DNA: TGTGCCAGCAGCAAAGGGACAGCAGCTAACTATGGCTACACCTTC

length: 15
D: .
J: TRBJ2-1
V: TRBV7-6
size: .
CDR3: CASRAGTGVYNEQFF
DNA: TGTGCCAGCCGGGCGGGGACGGGAGTCTACAATGAGCAGTTCTTC

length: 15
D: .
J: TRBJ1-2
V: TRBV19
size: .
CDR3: CASSARQALGYGYTF
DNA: TGTGCCAGTAGTGCCAGACAGGCCCTCGGCTATGGCTACACCTTC

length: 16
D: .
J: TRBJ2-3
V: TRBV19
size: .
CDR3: CASSIGTGGSTDTQYF
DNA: TGTGCCAGTAGTATAGGAACAGGAGGGTCCACAGATACGCAGTATTTT

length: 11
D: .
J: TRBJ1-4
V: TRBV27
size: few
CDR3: CASSRGEKLFF
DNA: TGTGCCAGCAGTCGGGGGGAAAAACTGTTTTTT

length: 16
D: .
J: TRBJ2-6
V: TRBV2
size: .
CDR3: CASSVGQRLGANVLTF
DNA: TGTGCCAGCAGTGTAGGACAGAGGCTTGGGGCCAACGTCCTGACTTTC

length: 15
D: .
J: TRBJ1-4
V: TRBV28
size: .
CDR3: CASSLALANSEKLFF
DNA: TGTGCCAGCAGTTTGGCCCTAGCGAACAGTGAAAAACTGTTTTTT

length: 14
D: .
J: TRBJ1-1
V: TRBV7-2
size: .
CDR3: CASSLSGFSMRAFF
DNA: TGTGCCAGCAGCTTAAGTGGTTTTTCTATGCGAGCTTTCTTT

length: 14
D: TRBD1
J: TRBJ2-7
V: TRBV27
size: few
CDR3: CASSPGTALGEQYF
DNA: TGTGCCAGCAGTCCCGGGACAGCTTTAGGAGAGCAGTACTTC

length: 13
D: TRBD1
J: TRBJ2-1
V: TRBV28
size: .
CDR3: CASSLPGTGFYFF
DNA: TGTGCCAGCAGTTTGCCCGGGACAGGGTTTTATTTCTTC

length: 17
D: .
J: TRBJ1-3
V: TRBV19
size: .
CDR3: CASSSIKVAGAGNTIYF
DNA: TGTGCCAGTAGTAGCATTAAGGTCGCAGGGGCTGGAAACACCATATATTTT

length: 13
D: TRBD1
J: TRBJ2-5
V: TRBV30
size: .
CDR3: CAWSVGTVETQYF
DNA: TGTGCCTGGAGTGTAGGGACAGTAGAGACCCAGTACTTC

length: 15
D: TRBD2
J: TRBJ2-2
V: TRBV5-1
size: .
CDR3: CASSFVAGNTGELFF
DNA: TGCGCCAGCAGCTTTGTAGCGGGGAACACCGGGGAGCTGTTTTTT

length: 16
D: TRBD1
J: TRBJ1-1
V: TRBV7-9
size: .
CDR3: CASSKERTGLNTEAFF
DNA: TGTGCCAGCAGCAAAGAAAGGACAGGACTGAACACTGAAGCTTTCTTT

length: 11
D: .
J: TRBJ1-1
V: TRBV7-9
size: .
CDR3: CASSEDLGAFF
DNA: TGTGCCAGCAGCGAGGATCTGGGAGCTTTCTTT

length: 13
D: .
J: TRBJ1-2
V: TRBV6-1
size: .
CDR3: CASSPFQAYGYTF
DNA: TGTGCCAGCAGTCCTTTCCAAGCCTATGGCTACACCTTC

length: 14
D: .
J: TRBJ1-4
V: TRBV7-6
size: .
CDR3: CASSPLAGDEKLFF
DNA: TGTGCCAGCAGCCCCTTGGCAGGGGATGAAAAACTGTTTTTT

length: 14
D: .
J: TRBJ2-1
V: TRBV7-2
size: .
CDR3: CASSLALAYNEQFF
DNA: TGTGCCAGCAGCTTAGCTCTGGCATACAATGAGCAGTTCTTC

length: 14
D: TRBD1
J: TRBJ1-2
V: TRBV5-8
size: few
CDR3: CASSPQGPNYGYTF
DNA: TGTGCCAGCAGTCCACAGGGGCCTAACTATGGCTACACCTTC

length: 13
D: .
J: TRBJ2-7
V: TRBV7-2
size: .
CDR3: CASSHGAGYEQYF
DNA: TGTGCCAGCAGCCACGGAGCTGGCTACGAGCAGTACTTC

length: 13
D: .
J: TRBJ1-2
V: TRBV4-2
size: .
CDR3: CASSHRGGAGYTF
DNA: TGTGCCAGCAGTCACCGAGGGGGGGCAGGCTACACCTTC

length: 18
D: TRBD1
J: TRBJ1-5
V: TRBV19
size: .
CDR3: CASSMGDRSPWSNQPQHF
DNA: TGTGCCAGTAGTATGGGGGACAGGAGCCCTTGGAGCAATCAGCCCCAGCATTTT

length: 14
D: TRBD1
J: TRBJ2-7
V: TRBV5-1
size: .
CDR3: CASSARQGIDEQYF
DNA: TGCGCCAGCAGCGCCAGACAGGGTATAGACGAGCAGTACTTC

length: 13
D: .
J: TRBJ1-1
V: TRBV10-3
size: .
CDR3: CAIKGLPNTEAFF
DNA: TGTGCCATCAAGGGACTACCGAACACTGAAGCTTTCTTT

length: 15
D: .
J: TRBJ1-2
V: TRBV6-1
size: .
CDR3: CASSEHIESLYGYTF
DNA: TGTGCCAGCAGTGAACATATAGAGAGTCTTTATGGCTACACCTTC

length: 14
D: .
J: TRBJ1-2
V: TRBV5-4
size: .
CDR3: CASSHLGGNYGYTF
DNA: TGTGCCAGCAGCCATTTGGGAGGGAACTATGGCTACACCTTC

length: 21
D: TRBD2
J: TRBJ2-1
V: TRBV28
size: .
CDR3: CASSLGPSWREDPTTYNEQFF
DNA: TGTGCCAGCAGTTTAGGTCCTAGTTGGCGGGAGGATCCCACAACCTACAATGAGCAGTTCTTC

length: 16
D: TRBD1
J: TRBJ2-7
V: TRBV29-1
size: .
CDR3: CSVGGSQTGKAYEQYF
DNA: TGCAGCGTTGGCGGAAGCCAGACAGGGAAAGCCTACGAGCAGTACTTC

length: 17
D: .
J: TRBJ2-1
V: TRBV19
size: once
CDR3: CASSILAPIGVSGEQFF
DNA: TGTGCCAGTAGTATCTTGGCCCCAATCGGGGTATCGGGTGAGCAGTTCTTC

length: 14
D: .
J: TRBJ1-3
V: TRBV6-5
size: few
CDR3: CASRTQDTGNTIYF
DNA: TGTGCCAGCAGAACACAGGATACTGGAAACACCATATATTTT

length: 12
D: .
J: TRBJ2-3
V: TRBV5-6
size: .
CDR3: CASSTSGDTQYF
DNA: TGTGCCAGCAGTACTAGTGGAGATACGCAGTATTTT

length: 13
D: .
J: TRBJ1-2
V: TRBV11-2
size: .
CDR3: CASSQDRLYGYTF
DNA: TGTGCCAGCAGCCAGGACAGACTCTATGGCTACACCTTC